This T cell receptor (beta chain) was sequenced during a study of metastatic and nonmetastatic thyroid tumors. The CDR3 has 15 residues. Trimming cost V 4 bases and J 2 bases; bases outside gene matches: 5. Looked up from germline, CDR1 is SGHAT and CDR2 is FQNNGV. Every patient was untreated before thyroid surgery. Using MiXCR, TCRdb re-called clones from the PCR reads. The sample yields tens of thousands of clones, approximately 15% seen once. J is TRBJ2-3 and V is TRBV11-2; 8 bases line up with TRBD2. The clonotype was recovered from a male donor with papillary thyroid cancer or a benign thyroid nodule (not recorded which). Some clones in this sample may be carry-over from other donors' samples. Source material: blood. The CDR3 sequence is CASSWSGRDTDTQYF. In DNA form, the CDR3 reads TGTGCCAGCAGCTGGAGCGGGAGAGACACAGATACGCAGTATTTT.